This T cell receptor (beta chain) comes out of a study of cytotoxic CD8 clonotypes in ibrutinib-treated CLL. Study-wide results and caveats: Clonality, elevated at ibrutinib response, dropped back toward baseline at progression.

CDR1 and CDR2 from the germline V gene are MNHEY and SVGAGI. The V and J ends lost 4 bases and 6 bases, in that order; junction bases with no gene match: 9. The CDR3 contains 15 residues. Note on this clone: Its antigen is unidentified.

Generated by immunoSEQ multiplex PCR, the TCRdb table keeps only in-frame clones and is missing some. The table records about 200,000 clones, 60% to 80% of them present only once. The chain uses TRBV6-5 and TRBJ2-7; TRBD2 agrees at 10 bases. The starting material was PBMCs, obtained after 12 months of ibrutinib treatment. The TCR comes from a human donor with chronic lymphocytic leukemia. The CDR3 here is CASSSSTSGRSEQYF. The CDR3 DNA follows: TGTGCCAGCAGTTCCTCGACTAGCGGGCGGAGCGAGCAGTACTTC.